A selection of T cell receptor beta chains follows, all from one sample in a study of cytomegalovirus exposure and HLA in healthy donors. Using immunoSEQ multiplex PCR, the repertoire was profiled, and TCRdb retains in-frame clones only, with some absent. The sample yields hundreds of thousands of clones, 70% to 90% seen once. The material sequenced was PBMCs. The receptors here all came from a woman in her late teens or twenties in good health and CMV-seronegative. The CDR3 runs from the conserved cysteine through the conserved F or W. D genes are given only for firm matches. Some rows mark clone size as missing; the rest say once, few, many or name a class of expanded clone.

>14|TRBJ1-6|NA|TRBV2|NA
CASRLYEANSPLHF
TGTGCCAGCAGGTTGTATGAGGCTAATTCACCCCTCCACTTT
>16|TRBJ1-2|NA|TRBV5-8|NA
CASSLMYHLLNYGYTF
TGTGCCAGCAGCTTAATGTACCACCTACTTAACTATGGCTACACCTTC
>14|TRBJ1-2|TRBD1|TRBV5-1|NA
CASSRDSLSEGYTF
TGCGCCAGCAGCCGGGACAGTTTGTCCGAGGGCTACACCTTC
>14|TRBJ1-4|NA|TRBV28|NA
CASSFIDRTEKLFF
TGTGCCAGCAGTTTTATAGACAGAACTGAAAAACTGTTTTTT
>16|TRBJ2-1|NA|TRBV6-5|NA
CASSYWGQGVRGEQFF
TGTGCCAGCAGTTACTGGGGCCAGGGCGTCCGGGGGGAGCAGTTCTTC
>13|TRBJ2-1|NA|TRBV7-9|NA
CASSQGLWDEQFF
TGTGCCAGCAGCCAAGGACTATGGGATGAGCAGTTCTTC
>15|TRBJ1-2|TRBD1|TRBV2|NA
CASRPNTGGEGGYTF
TGTGCCAGCAGGCCTAATACAGGGGGCGAGGGAGGCTACACCTTC
>13|TRBJ2-7|NA|TRBV6-5|NA
CASGATSSYEQYF
TGTGCCAGCGGGGCTACGAGCTCCTACGAGCAGTACTTC
>15|TRBJ1-1|TRBD1|TRBV2|NA
CASSKGDRVNTEAFF
TGTGCCAGCAGTAAAGGGGACAGGGTGAACACTGAAGCTTTCTTT
>13|TRBJ2-3|NA|TRBV11-2|NA
CASGREFTDTQYF
TGTGCTAGTGGCCGGGAGTTCACAGATACGCAGTATTTT
>17|TRBJ2-3|NA|TRBV14|NA
CASSQPVRGPYTDTQYF
TGTGCCAGCAGCCAACCCGTTAGGGGCCCCTACACAGATACGCAGTATTTT
>12|TRBJ1-2|NA|TRBV6-5|NA
CASSTLRGGYTF
TGTGCCAGCAGTACCCTCAGGGGCGGCTACACCTTC
>17|TRBJ2-1|NA|TRBV27|NA
CASSFGSRRGSYNEQFF
TGTGCCAGCAGTTTTGGGAGTCGGAGAGGTTCCTACAATGAGCAGTTCTTC
>13|TRBJ1-1|TRBD1|TRBV11-2|NA
CASSRTGNTEAFF
TGTGCCAGCAGCCGGACAGGGAACACTGAAGCTTTCTTT
>15|TRBJ1-1|TRBD1|TRBV19|NA
CASSIVPQGAAEAFF
TGTGCCAGTAGTATAGTCCCACAGGGGGCAGCCGAAGCTTTCTTT
>13|TRBJ1-1|NA|TRBV11-2|NA
CASSLDHGRKAFF
TGTGCCAGCAGCTTAGATCACGGCAGGAAAGCTTTCTTT
>14|TRBJ1-1|TRBD1|TRBV2|few
CASSSGTGNTEAFF
TGTGCCAGCAGCTCCGGGACAGGGAACACTGAAGCTTTCTTT
>16|TRBJ2-5|TRBD1|TRBV6-1|NA
CASSESGDSIQETQYF
TGTGCCAGCAGTGAAAGTGGGGACAGCATACAAGAGACCCAGTACTTC
>10|TRBJ1-5|NA|TRBV5-1|NA
CASSWTTQHF
TGCGCCAGCAGCTGGACAACCCAGCATTTT
>15|TRBJ2-7|TRBD2|TRBV11-3|few
CASSRGLAGWNEQYF
TGTGCCAGCAGCCGCGGACTAGCGGGGTGGAACGAGCAGTACTTC
>16|TRBJ2-1|NA|TRBV5-6|NA
CASSVSVGSSYNEQFF
TGTGCCAGCAGCGTCTCGGTAGGGAGCTCCTACAATGAGCAGTTCTTC
>15|TRBJ2-5|TRBD1|TRBV5-5|NA
CASSLDSGGAETQYF
TGTGCCAGCAGCTTGGACTCAGGGGGCGCCGAGACCCAGTACTTC
>16|TRBJ2-6|NA|TRBV6-6|NA
CASSQLVTSGANVLTF
TGTGCCAGCAGCCAACTTGTTACCTCTGGGGCCAACGTCCTGACTTTC
>16|TRBJ2-4|TRBD2|TRBV11-2|NA
CASRSPGAGHRNIQYF
TGTGCCAGCAGGTCTCCCGGAGCGGGGCATAGGAACATTCAGTACTTC
>12|TRBJ1-1|NA|TRBV27|NA
CASSANRNEAFF
TGTGCCAGCAGTGCCAACAGGAATGAAGCTTTCTTT
>14|TRBJ2-7|NA|TRBV2|NA
CASRGAGSTYEQYF
TGTGCCAGCAGGGGAGCCGGGAGCACCTACGAGCAGTACTTC
>16|TRBJ1-6|NA|TRBV10-3|NA
CAISESNGRRWSPLHF
TGTGCCATCAGTGAGTCGAACGGGAGGCGGTGGTCACCCCTCCACTTT
>15|TRBJ1-2|TRBD1|TRBV5-1|NA
CASRTQGTGSYGYTF
TGCGCCAGCAGAACGCAGGGGACAGGGAGCTATGGCTACACCTTC
>13|TRBJ1-2|NA|TRBV6-1|NA
CASSRRGGDGYTF
TGTGCCAGCAGTCGTCGGGGAGGGGATGGCTACACCTTC
>17|TRBJ2-1|TRBD2|TRBV4-1|NA
CASSQAHAGGSYNEQFF
TGCGCCAGCAGCCAAGCCCATGCGGGGGGGTCCTACAATGAGCAGTTCTTC
>12|TRBJ1-2|TRBD1|TRBV2|few
CASRDRGWGYTF
TGTGCCAGCAGGGACAGGGGTTGGGGCTACACCTTC
>14|TRBJ2-3|TRBD1|TRBV28|many
CASSQGDRINTQYF
TGTGCCAGCAGTCAAGGGGACAGGATTAATACGCAGTATTTT
>13|TRBJ1-2|TRBD1|TRBV4-2|NA
CASSPGQNYGYTF
TGTGCCAGCAGCCCGGGACAGAACTATGGCTACACCTTC
>14|TRBJ2-7|TRBD1|TRBV11-2|many
CASRGQGGAYEQYF
TGTGCCAGCAGGGGACAGGGGGGTGCCTACGAGCAGTACTTC
>14|TRBJ1-5|NA|TRBV28|few
CASSLPQGLQPQHF
TGTGCCAGCAGTTTGCCCCAAGGACTCCAGCCCCAGCATTTT
>15|TRBJ2-1|NA|TRBV11-2|NA
CASSLPLGTYNEQFF
TGTGCCAGCAGCTTACCCCTTGGGACTTACAATGAGCAGTTCTTC
>15|TRBJ1-2|TRBD1|TRBV5-1|NA
CASSPTGTGTYGYTF
TGCGCCAGCAGCCCGACCGGGACAGGGACATATGGCTACACCTTC
>17|TRBJ2-1|TRBD2|TRBV27|NA
CASSRIPGTSGMGEQFF
TGTGCCAGCAGCAGAATCCCCGGGACTAGCGGGATGGGAGAGCAGTTCTTC
>14|TRBJ1-2|NA|TRBV6-1|few
CASSEATTNYGYTF
TGTGCCAGCAGTGAAGCAACTACTAACTATGGCTACACCTTC
>13|TRBJ2-3|NA|TRBV2|NA
CASNREHTDTQYF
TGTGCCAGCAATCGGGAACACACAGATACGCAGTATTTT
>15|TRBJ1-1|NA|TRBV5-1|once
CASSLRGYGNTEAFF
TGCGCCAGCAGCTTACGAGGGTATGGGAACACTGAAGCTTTCTTT
>18|TRBJ2-5|TRBD2|TRBV12-5|NA
CASGLSLGLAGAGETQYF
TGTGCTAGTGGTTTGTCCCTGGGACTAGCGGGGGCCGGGGAGACCCAGTACTTC
>14|TRBJ1-2|NA|TRBV4-1|once
CASSPTDSHYGYTF
TGCGCCAGCAGTCCGACTGACAGCCACTATGGCTACACCTTC
>14|TRBJ1-4|NA|TRBV30|once
CAWRTIGANEKLFF
TGTGCCTGGAGGACTATCGGGGCTAATGAAAAACTGTTTTTT
>14|TRBJ1-1|NA|TRBV18|few
CASSPRAGDTEAFF
TGTGCCAGCTCACCCAGGGCGGGGGACACTGAAGCTTTCTTT
>15|TRBJ2-7|NA|TRBV5-6|NA
CASSLDPGSAYEQYF
TGTGCCAGCAGCTTGGATCCGGGATCGGCCTACGAGCAGTACTTC
>15|TRBJ2-7|TRBD1|TRBV5-1|NA
CASSLDRTGGYEQYF
TGCGCCAGCAGCTTGGATCGGACAGGGGGCTACGAGCAGTACTTC
>15|TRBJ2-7|NA|TRBV19|NA
CASSSDRFDSYEQYF
TGTGCCAGTAGTTCCGACAGGTTCGACTCCTACGAGCAGTACTTC
>15|TRBJ1-2|NA|TRBV7-9|NA
CASSSPEQGGYGYTF
TGTGCCAGCAGCTCCCCCGAGCAGGGTGGCTATGGCTACACCTTC
>10|TRBJ1-2|NA|TRBV2|NA
CASSDGGLKF
TGTGCCAGCAGTGATGGCGGATTGAAGTTC
>17|TRBJ2-1|TRBD2|TRBV7-3|NA
CASSTSGRAKSYNEQFF
TGTGCCAGCTCTACTAGCGGGAGGGCAAAGTCCTACAATGAGCAGTTCTTC
>15|TRBJ1-5|NA|TRBV2|NA
CASSRSRDSNQPQHF
TGTGCCAGCAGTAGAAGCAGGGATAGCAATCAGCCCCAGCATTTT
>15|TRBJ2-1|TRBD2|TRBV4-1|NA
CASSPGLAGSHEQFF
TGCGCCAGCAGCCCAGGACTAGCGGGTTCCCATGAGCAGTTCTTC
>12|TRBJ1-2|NA|TRBV28|few
CASSLRDYGYTF
TGTGCCAGCAGTTTGCGGGACTATGGCTACACCTTC
>15|TRBJ1-4|NA|TRBV5-1|once
CASSFGQATNEKLFF
TGCGCCAGCAGCTTCGGACAAGCAACTAATGAAAAACTGTTTTTT